A selection of T cell receptor beta chains follows, all from one sample in a study of T-cell reconstitution after alpha-beta-depleted transplantation in children. Each CDR3 protein is one row after TCRdb ran MiXCR on the PCR reads. The sample shows about 120,000 distinct CDR3 sequences, 10% of them seen only once. The sequencing used PBMCs from the stem cell graft donor, collected from the stem cell graft. These receptor sequences come from a human donor who donated a stem cell graft to a child with acute lymphoblastic leukemia. The CDR3 runs from the conserved cysteine through the conserved F or W. The order of the fields is V gene, D gene, J gene, clone size, CDR3 protein, CDR3 DNA. A D gene is named only where the DNA matches it firmly. Part of the rows lack a size; the others show once, few, many or a class for expanded clones.

TRBV12-3/TRBV12-4	TRBD1	TRBJ2-7	many	CASSGTGDYEQYF	TGTGCCAGCAGTGGGACAGGGGACTACGAGCAGTACTTC
TRBV7-6	TRBD1	TRBJ2-1	many	CASSFRDRGLYNEQFF	TGTGCCAGCAGCTTTCGGGACAGGGGTCTTTACAATGAGCAGTTCTTC
TRBV20-1	NA	TRBJ1-2	many	CSARNAGLSEDGYTF	TGCAGTGCAAGGAATGCAGGGCTTTCCGAAGATGGCTACACCTTC
TRBV6-6	NA	TRBJ2-7	many	CASSNKKGEQYF	TGTGCCAGCAGCAACAAAAAGGGTGAGCAGTACTTC
TRBV24-1	NA	TRBJ2-1	many	CATSDLWPSRGQFF	TGTGCCACCAGTGATTTGTGGCCGAGTCGGGGGCAGTTCTTC
TRBV4-3	TRBD1	TRBJ1-1	many	CASSPRSGWTGTEAFF	TGCGCCAGCAGCCCACGGAGTGGTTGGACAGGGACTGAAGCTTTCTTT
TRBV7-6	NA	TRBJ1-1	many	CASSLVGQSEAFF	TGTGCCAGCAGCTTAGTAGGGCAGTCCGAAGCTTTCTTT
TRBV28	NA	TRBJ2-7	many	CASTSGARSYEQYF	TGTGCCAGCACCTCAGGGGCCCGCTCCTACGAGCAGTACTTC
TRBV5-4	NA	TRBJ1-2	NA	CASSTRGNYGYTF	TGTGCCAGCAGCACCAGGGGAAACTATGGCTACACCTTC
TRBV5-1	NA	TRBJ2-1	few	CASSLVFSGNEQFF	TGCGCCAGCAGCTTGGTATTCTCCGGTAATGAGCAGTTCTTC
TRBV7-3	NA	TRBJ2-1	large	CASSLRVLALGVNNNEQFF	TGTGCCAGCAGCTTAAGGGTCCTAGCCCTTGGGGTCAACAATAATGAGCAGTTCTTC
TRBV7-2	TRBD2	TRBJ2-1	NA	CASSLQAGAYNEQFF	TGTGCCAGCAGCTTGCAAGCGGGAGCCTACAATGAGCAGTTCTTC
TRBV5-1	TRBD2	TRBJ2-7	many	CASSFGRGSEQYF	TGCGCCAGCAGCTTTGGGAGGGGTAGCGAGCAGTACTTC
TRBV27	NA	TRBJ2-3	NA	CASCPKLATTGDTQYF	TGTGCCAGCTGCCCGAAACTAGCTACAACCGGAGATACGCAGTATTTT
TRBV24-1	TRBD1	TRBJ2-2	many	CATSDLLTGDTGELFF	TGTGCCACCAGTGATCTGCTGACAGGGGACACCGGGGAGCTGTTTTTT
TRBV18	NA	TRBJ2-5	many	CASSPPVPQETQYF	TGTGCCAGCTCACCCCCAGTCCCTCAAGAGACCCAGTACTTC
TRBV7-6	NA	TRBJ1-4	NA	CASSLVWGRNEKLFF	TGTGCCAGCAGCTTAGTGTGGGGAAGGAATGAAAAACTGTTTTTT
TRBV7-9	NA	TRBJ2-3	many	CASSGQGLDTQYF	TGTGCCAGCAGTGGGCAGGGATTAGATACGCAGTATTTT
TRBV4-3	NA	TRBJ2-5	many	CASSQDAGKVQYF	TGCGCCAGCAGCCAAGACGCCGGGAAGGTCCAGTACTTC
TRBV5-4	TRBD1	TRBJ2-7	NA	CASSVTGGREQYF	TGTGCCAGCAGCGTGACAGGGGGCAGGGAGCAGTACTTC
TRBV29-1	NA	TRBJ2-7	few	CSVFTDTYGPYEQYF	TGCAGCGTTTTCACCGACACTTATGGACCCTACGAGCAGTACTTC
TRBV7-9	TRBD1	TRBJ2-5	many	CASSPEPGTGETQYF	TGTGCCAGCAGCCCGGAACCCGGGACAGGAGAGACCCAGTACTTC
TRBV3-1	NA	TRBJ1-1	many	CASSQGSGGAEAFF	TGTGCCAGCAGCCAAGGCTCGGGAGGGGCTGAAGCTTTCTTT
TRBV5-5	TRBD1	TRBJ1-5	many	CASSPGTGTGSYQPQHF	TGTGCCAGCAGCCCGGGCACCGGGACAGGGTCGTATCAGCCCCAGCATTTT
TRBV28	NA	TRBJ1-5	many	CASLRRGAQRNQPQHF	TGTGCCAGCCTCAGACGGGGGGCGCAGCGGAATCAGCCCCAGCATTTT
TRBV12-3/TRBV12-4	NA	TRBJ2-2	many	CASRAGQDHTGELFF	TGTGCCAGCAGAGCGGGACAGGATCACACCGGGGAGCTGTTTTTT
TRBV4-3	NA	TRBJ2-3	few	CASSQDREGTDTQYF	TGCGCCAGCAGCCAAGACAGGGAAGGCACAGATACGCAGTATTTT
TRBV27	TRBD1	TRBJ1-2	many	CASSSIQGVDYGYTF	TGTGCCAGCAGTTCCATACAGGGGGTTGACTATGGCTACACCTTC
TRBV7-9	NA	TRBJ2-5	many	CASSYEETQYF	TGTGCCAGCAGCTATGAAGAGACCCAGTACTTC
TRBV20-1	NA	TRBJ2-7	many	CSARDPYHVYEQYF	TGCAGTGCTAGAGATCCCTACCACGTTTACGAGCAGTACTTC
TRBV10-3	NA	TRBJ2-3	NA	CAISLRGVTDTQYF	TGTGCCATCAGCCTACGCGGGGTTACAGATACGCAGTATTTC
TRBV20-1	TRBD1	TRBJ1-6	many	CSAKPGQVNSPLHF	TGCAGTGCTAAGCCGGGACAGGTTAATTCACCCCTCCACTTT
TRBV5-1	TRBD1	TRBJ2-2	many	CASNRDRASTGELFF	TGCGCCAGCAACCGGGACAGGGCGAGCACCGGGGAGCTGTTTTTT
TRBV12-3/TRBV12-4	NA	TRBJ1-6	many	CASRDLRDSPLHF	TGTGCCAGCAGAGACCTGCGAGATTCACCCCTCCACTTT
TRBV28	TRBD1	TRBJ2-7	many	CASRGGQGLSEQYF	TGTGCCAGCAGGGGAGGACAGGGGCTAAGCGAGCAGTACTTC
TRBV7-2	TRBD2	TRBJ2-5	large	CASSLGGSGAQETQYF	TGTGCCAGCAGCTTAGGAGGTAGCGGGGCGCAAGAGACCCAGTACTTC
TRBV5-1	TRBD2	TRBJ2-5	NA	CASSLSGGPQETQYF	TGCGCCAGCAGCTTGTCGGGGGGACCTCAAGAGACCCAGTACTTC
TRBV12-3/TRBV12-4	NA	TRBJ1-3	many	CASSFGGNTIYF	TGTGCCAGCAGTTTTGGAGGAAACACCATATATTTT